This TCR beta chain was obtained from a study of cytomegalovirus exposure and HLA in healthy donors. CDR1 is MNHNY, CDR2 SVGAGI, per germline (reference sequence). The CDR3 runs to 15 residues. V was pared by 8 bases and J by 2 bases, with 11 bases of the junction left unmatched. Primers for the PCR totalled 60 Vbeta and 13 Jbeta. TCRdb's copy holds only in-frame clones and misses some; the assay was immunoSEQ multiplex PCR. Found here are more than 250,000 clones, 80% to 90% of them singletons; the top ten hold approximately 2.4%. This TCR was sampled from a woman aged 18-29 years in good health and CMV-seronegative. The V call is TRBV6-6, the J call TRBJ2-7, with TRBD2 matching over 8 bases. Sequencing was done on a sample of PBMCs. This chain's CDR3 is CASSSRGGNTYEQYF. CDR3 sequence (DNA): TGTGCCAGCTCCTCCCGGGGGGGTAATACCTACGAGCAGTACTTC.